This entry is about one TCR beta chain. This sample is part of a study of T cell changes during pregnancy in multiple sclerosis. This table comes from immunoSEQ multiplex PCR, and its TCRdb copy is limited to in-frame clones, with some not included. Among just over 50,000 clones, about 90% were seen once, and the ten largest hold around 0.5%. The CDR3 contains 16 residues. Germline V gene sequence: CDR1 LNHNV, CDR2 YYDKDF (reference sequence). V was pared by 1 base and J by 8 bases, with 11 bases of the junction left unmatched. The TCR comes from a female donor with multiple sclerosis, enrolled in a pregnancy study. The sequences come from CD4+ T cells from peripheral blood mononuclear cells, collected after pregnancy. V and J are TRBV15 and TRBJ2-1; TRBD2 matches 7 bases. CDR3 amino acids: CATSRVVPSGTHEQFF. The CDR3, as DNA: TGTGCCACCAGCAGAGTAGTCCCTAGCGGAACCCATGAGCAGTTCTTC.